This TCR beta chain was observed in a study of blood T cell repertoires in COVID-19. Study details: Samples of COVID-19 (acute and convalescent) were obtained from the United States, Italy and Spain. Sources were T cells, B-cell-depleted T cells, or PBMCs; the material itself was cDNA or gDNA.

Original processing notes: Reference gene primer amplification in the assay estimated nucleated cell counts. Only in-frame clones appear in the TCRdb table, and some are missing; sequencing was by immunoSEQ multiplex PCR. V, J and clone size reflect that table, while D and trimming were determined from the DNA. In the table there are about 190,000 clones, around 90% of which are singletons. This CDR3 is 17 amino acids long. Germline V gives CDR1 MNHNY, CDR2 SVGAGI (reference sequence). Deletions cut 6 bases from V and 0 bases from J, with 20 bases between. The sample was peripheral blood. The chain combines TRBV6-6 with TRBJ1-1, with D perhaps matching TRBD1 (5 bases). The sequence derives from a man aged 35-49 years with acute or convalescent COVID-19. In nucleotides, the CDR3 is TGTGCCAGCAGCCGAACCCTAGGGGACTTAATGAACACTGAAGCTTTCTTT. Translated, it gives CASSRTLGDLMNTEAFF.